Given below is one T cell receptor (beta chain) in context. This record belongs to a study of blood T cell repertoires in COVID-19. Study-wide context: Samples representing acute and convalescent COVID-19 were sourced from the United States, Italy and Spain. The cDNA or gDNA used as material had been derived from T cells, B-cell-depleted T cells, or PBMCs.

In the original analysis: Reference gene primer amplification yielded estimated nucleated cell counts. Libraries were prepared by immunoSEQ multiplex PCR; TCRdb keeps only in-frame clonotypes and omits some of them. Clone size and the V and J calls come from that table; the DNA yielded D and trimming. Among about 210,000 clones listed, 84% were seen once. The sample taken for sequencing was peripheral blood. The receptor was derived from a woman in her forties or fifties with active or convalescent COVID-19.

The CDR3 DNA follows: TGCAGCGTTCCCGACAGGTATCATGGCTACACCTTC. Its translation: CSVPDRYHGYTF. The rearrangement links TRBV29-1 to TRBJ1-2; D may be TRBD1 (6 bases). There are 12 residues in the CDR3. Germline-derived CDR1 and CDR2 are SQVTM and ANQGSEA. V lost 5 bases, J lost 6 bases, and 13 bases lay in between.